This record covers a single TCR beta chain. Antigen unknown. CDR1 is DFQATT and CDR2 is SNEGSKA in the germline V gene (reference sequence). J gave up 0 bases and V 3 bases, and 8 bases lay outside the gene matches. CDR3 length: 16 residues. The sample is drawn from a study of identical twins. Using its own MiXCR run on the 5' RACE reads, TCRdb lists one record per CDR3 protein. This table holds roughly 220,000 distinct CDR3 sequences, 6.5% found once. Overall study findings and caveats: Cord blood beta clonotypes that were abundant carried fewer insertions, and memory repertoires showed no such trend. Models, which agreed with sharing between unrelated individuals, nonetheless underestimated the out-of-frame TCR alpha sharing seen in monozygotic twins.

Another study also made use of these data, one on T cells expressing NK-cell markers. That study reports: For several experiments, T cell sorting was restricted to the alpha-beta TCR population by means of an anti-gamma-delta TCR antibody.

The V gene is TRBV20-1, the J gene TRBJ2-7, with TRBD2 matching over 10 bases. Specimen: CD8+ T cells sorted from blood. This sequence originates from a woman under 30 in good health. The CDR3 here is CSASNLAGASSYEQYF. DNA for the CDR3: TGCAGTGCTAGTAATCTAGCGGGAGCGAGCTCCTACGAGCAGTACTTC.